One and the same sample provided the 23 T cell receptor beta chains below, sequenced in a study of cytomegalovirus exposure and HLA in healthy donors. Both 60 Vbeta primers and 13 Jbeta primers went into the PCR. Clones were sequenced by immunoSEQ multiplex PCR, and TCRdb holds only the in-frame ones, with some missing. The sample includes some 160,000 clones, about 85% of them seen just once. The specimen was PBMCs. These receptors all come from a boy between 2 and 10 years old in good health and CMV-seronegative.

The J gene is TRBJ1-1, the V gene TRBV18; possible D gene TRBD1, 5 bases. There are 14 residues in the CDR3. Trimming stripped 1 base from V and 1 base from J, with 7 bases between. In germline, CDR1 is KGHSH, CDR2 LQKENI. The CDR3 bases are TGTGCCAGCTCACCACGGACAACGAACACTGAAGCTTTCTTT. Translation gives CASSPRTTNTEAFF.

DNA for the CDR3: TGCAGCGTTGAGGACCAGGGATATAGCAATCAGCCCCAGCATTTT. Translation gives CSVEDQGYSNQPQHF. V is TRBV29-1 and J is TRBJ1-5; the D gene is possibly TRBD1 (5 bases). The CDR3 covers 15 residues. Germline CDR1 and CDR2: SQVTM and ANQGSEA. Trimming removed 3 bases at V and 0 bases at J, with 12 bases between.

The gene calls are TRBV7-8 and TRBJ1-1, with 11 bases aligning to TRBD1. There are 16 residues in the CDR3. In germline, CDR1 is SGHVS, CDR2 FQNEAQ. V lost 6 bases to trimming and J lost 1 base; unmatched junction nucleotides: 7. Written as DNA, the CDR3 is TGTGCCAGCAGACATGGGACAGGGGGTTCGAACACTGAAGCTTTCTTT. Encoded protein: CASRHGTGGSNTEAFF.

With regard to this clone: The junction shows a germline mismatch at one end, possibly a read error. The V gene is TRBV7-9, the J gene TRBJ2-4, with 10 bases lining up with TRBD1. Germline CDR1 and CDR2: SEHNR and FQNEAQ (reference sequence). This CDR3 is built from 16 residues. The CDR3 protein is CSSSFDRGLAENIQYF. CDR3 DNA: TGTTCCAGCAGCTTTGACAGGGGGCTCGCCGAAAACATTCAGTACTTC.

The chain joins TRBV9 to TRBJ2-1; TRBD2 matches at 14 bases. Germline V gene data show CDR1 as SGDLS and CDR2 as YYNGEE. The CDR3 length is 17 residues. Trimming removed 3 bases from V and 0 bases from J; junction bases left unmatched: 2. The CDR3 region has the DNA TGTGCCAGCAGCGCAGGGACTAGCGGGAGCTCCTACAATGAGCAGTTCTTC. It translates to CASSAGTSGSSYNEQFF.

This chain links TRBV6-5 with TRBJ1-6, with D perhaps matching TRBD1 (5 bases). The V gene's germline CDR1 is MNHEY and CDR2 SVGAGI. Trimming removed 5 bases at V and 8 bases at J, with 16 bases between. The CDR3 sequence is 15 residues long. CDR3 residues: CASSNSGGGYSPLHF. The CDR3 DNA sequence: TGTGCCAGCAGTAACAGTGGCGGGGGGTATTCACCCCTCCACTTT.

This chain links TRBV4-1 with TRBJ2-1; TRBD2 matches at 11 bases. Germline assignment: CDR1 MGHRA and CDR2 YSYEKL. V lost 4 bases, J lost 7 bases, and 9 bases stayed unmatched. CDR3 size: 16 residues. The CDR3 here is CASSPGVASGRNEQFF. In DNA form, the CDR3 reads TGCGCCAGCAGCCCAGGTGTGGCTAGCGGGAGGAATGAGCAGTTCTTC.

The chain carries TRBV2 and TRBJ1-5, with D hard to call. The V and J ends lost 4 bases and 1 base respectively, with 8 bases between them. This CDR3 comprises 14 residues. The germline V gene encodes CDR1 SNHLY and CDR2 FYNNEI. This chain's CDR3 is CASSGLSSNQPQHF. CDR3 DNA sequence: TGTGCCAGCAGTGGGCTGTCAAGCAATCAGCCCCAGCATTTT.

V gene TRBV20-1 combines with J gene TRBJ2-1; D gene uncertain. Germline V gives CDR1 DFQATT, CDR2 SNEGSKA (reference sequence). V was clipped by 5 bases and J by 16 bases, with 9 bases between them. This CDR3 has 8 amino acids. The CDR3, as DNA: TGCAGTGCTCCGCCAGGTTTCTTC. It encodes CSAPPGFF.

The chain links TRBV27 to TRBJ2-7, with D possibly being TRBD2 (5 bases). Trimming shortened V by 4 bases and J by 3 bases, and 10 bases separated the two germline ends. The germline V gene has CDR1 MNHEY and CDR2 SMNVEV (reference sequence). The CDR3 runs 13 residues. In DNA, the CDR3 is TGTGCCAGCAGTTCCAACCGGGGCTACGAGCAGTACTTC. Translating it yields CASSSNRGYEQYF.

The rearrangement uses TRBV6-1 and TRBJ1-3; D is unresolved. V gave up 2 bases and J gave up 0 bases, with 5 bases separating them. Germline CDR1 reads MNHNS; CDR2 reads SASEGT. This CDR3 contains 14 residues. The CDR3 spells CASSELSSGNTIYF. The CDR3 region has the DNA TGTGCCAGCAGTGAACTATCCTCTGGAAACACCATATATTTT.

J is TRBJ1-1 and V is TRBV13, with D perhaps matching TRBD1 (5 bases). This CDR3 spans 14 amino acids. Between the trimmed V and J ends, which lost 5 bases and 1 base, there was a span of 11 bases. The germline V gene encodes CDR1 PRHDT and CDR2 FYEKMQ (reference sequence). CDR3 region: CASSPGGGNTEAFF. In DNA, the CDR3 is TGTGCCAGCAGCCCCGGGGGGGGGAACACTGAAGCTTTCTTT.

The chain employs TRBV7-9 and TRBJ2-7, with a possible D match to TRBD2 (5 bases). This CDR3 comprises 12 residues. V lost 2 bases, J lost 5 bases, and 7 bases lay in between. Germline assignment: CDR1 SEHNR and CDR2 FQNEAQ (reference sequence). CDR3 protein: CASSLLRDEQYF. For the CDR3, the DNA is TGTGCCAGCAGCTTATTGCGGGACGAGCAGTACTTC.

CDR3: CASSAGTDYNSPLHF. CDR3 coding DNA: TGTGCCAGCAGCGCCGGGACAGACTATAATTCACCCCTCCACTTT. This chain connects TRBV9 to TRBJ1-6; TRBD1 aligns across 7 bases. After removal of 3 bases from V and 3 bases from J, the junction contained 3 bases not matched to a gene. There are 15 residues in the CDR3. Germline-derived CDR1 and CDR2 are SGDLS and YYNGEE.

This sequence joins TRBV27 and TRBJ2-6; weak D call: TRBD1 (5 bases). Germline loops: CDR1 MNHEY, CDR2 SMNVEV (reference sequence). Trimming cost V 5 bases and J 4 bases, with 15 bases left between them. The CDR3 covers 16 residues. CDR3 sequence: CASSAWRQLGANVLTF. In nucleotides, the CDR3 is TGTGCCAGCAGTGCCTGGCGACAGTTAGGGGCCAACGTCCTGACTTTC.

This clone was recorded only once. The chain combines TRBV6-1 with TRBJ2-7, with 8 bases that match TRBD1. Germline values: CDR1 MNHNS, CDR2 SASEGT. V shed 8 bases, J shed 1 base, and the junction held 4 bases outside the gene matches. The CDR3 contains 13 residues. This CDR3 reads CASGTGPSYEQYF. CDR3 nucleotides: TGTGCCAGCGGGACAGGTCCTTCCTACGAGCAGTACTTC.

The V and J genes are TRBV7-3 and TRBJ2-3; TRBD2 might be the D (6 bases). V was shortened by 5 bases and J by 6 bases, with 15 bases between the two germline ends. From germline, CDR1 is SGHTA and CDR2 FQGTGA. This CDR3 comprises 14 residues. CDR3 bases: TGTGCCAGCAGCCCCAGCGGGCCGAGGGATACGCAGTATTTT. It yields the protein CASSPSGPRDTQYF.

This sequence joins TRBV18 and TRBJ2-3; D is perhaps TRBD2 (6 bases). Germline V gene sequence: CDR1 KGHSH, CDR2 LQKENI. The V gene lost 1 base and the J gene lost 3 bases, with 8 bases spanning the gap. The CDR3 loop spans 14 amino acids. CDR3 DNA sequence: TGTGCCAGCTCACCACGGAGGGAAACAGATACGCAGTATTTT. This sequence encodes CASSPRRETDTQYF.

This chain uses TRBV14 with TRBJ1-2, with 10 bases that match TRBD1. The CDR3 loop spans 16 amino acids. Germline V gives CDR1 SGHDN, CDR2 FVKESK. V lost 4 bases to trimming and J lost 3 bases; unmatched junction nucleotides: 8. For the CDR3, the DNA is TGTGCCAGCAGCCGGTTTCGACAGGGGGCTCACTATGGCTACACCTTC. Its protein is CASSRFRQGAHYGYTF.

J is TRBJ2-7 and V is TRBV4-2, with 14 bases aligning to TRBD2. Per the germline V gene, CDR1 is LGHNA and CDR2 is YNFKEQ. J lost 5 bases, V lost 4 bases, and 7 bases had no gene match. The CDR3 extends over 16 amino acids. The CDR3 sequence: CASSLTGLAGADEQYF. CDR3 DNA: TGTGCCAGCAGCCTTACGGGACTAGCGGGAGCGGACGAGCAGTACTTC.

This clone was counted a single time. The V call is TRBV11-2, the J call TRBJ1-1; 8 nucleotides match TRBD1. Germline V lookup: CDR1 SGHAT, CDR2 FQNNGV. The CDR3 is 14 amino acids. Trimming cost V 6 bases and J 2 bases; bases outside gene matches: 5. Here the CDR3 DNA reads TGTGCCAGCAGTAGAGGACAGGGAAACACTGAAGCTTTCTTT. Amino acid sequence: CASSRGQGNTEAFF.

The V gene is TRBV18, the J gene TRBJ2-7; D unresolved. V lost 1 base and J 0 bases, leaving 13 bases between the germline ends. Germline V CDR1 and CDR2: KGHSH, LQKENI. The CDR3 consists of 16 residues. The CDR3 region is CASSPLLRYNSYEQYF. As DNA, the CDR3 is TGTGCCAGCTCACCACTTTTGCGGTATAACTCCTACGAGCAGTACTTC.

The V and J genes are TRBV6-1 and TRBJ2-7, with 9 bases aligning to TRBD2. Germline trimming cut 2 bases from V and 8 bases from J; bases unmatched to any gene: 13. The CDR3 has 16 residues. Germline V CDR1 and CDR2: MNHNS, SASEGT. CDR3 sequence (DNA): TGTGCCAGCAGTGAACTTAGCGGGAGAATAGCTGGCAAGCAGTACTTC. Protein product: CASSELSGRIAGKQYF.